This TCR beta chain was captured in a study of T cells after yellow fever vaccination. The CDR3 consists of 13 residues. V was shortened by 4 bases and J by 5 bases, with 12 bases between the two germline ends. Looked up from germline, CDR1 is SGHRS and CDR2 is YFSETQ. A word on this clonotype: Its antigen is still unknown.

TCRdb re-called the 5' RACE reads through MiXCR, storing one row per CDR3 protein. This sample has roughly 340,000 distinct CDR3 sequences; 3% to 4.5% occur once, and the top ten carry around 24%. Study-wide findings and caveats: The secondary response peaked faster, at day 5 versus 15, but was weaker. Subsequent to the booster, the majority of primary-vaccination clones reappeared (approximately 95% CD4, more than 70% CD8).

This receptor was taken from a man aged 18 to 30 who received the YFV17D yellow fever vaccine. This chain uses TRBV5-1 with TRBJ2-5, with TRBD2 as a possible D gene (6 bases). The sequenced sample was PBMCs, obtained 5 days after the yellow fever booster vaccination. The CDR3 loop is CASSGGSGETQYF. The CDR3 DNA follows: TGCGCCAGCAGCGGGGGAAGCGGGGAGACCCAGTACTTC.